What follows are 7 T cell receptor beta chains derived from one specimen sequenced in a study of blood T cell repertoires in COVID-19. Sequencing was performed with immunoSEQ multiplex PCR; in TCRdb, only in-frame clones are kept and a portion is missing. The table shows about 200,000 clones, with 85% occurring only once. The sample was peripheral blood. Receptor source: a man aged 55 to 69 with COVID-19, enrolled during active disease.

On this clone: The sample carries other DNA sequences with the same CDR3. J is TRBJ1-5 and V is TRBV27; 7 nucleotides match TRBD1. V shed 5 bases, J shed 4 bases, and the junction held 2 bases outside the gene matches. The CDR3 totals 13 residues. The V gene's germline CDR1 is MNHEY and CDR2 SMNVEV (reference sequence). CDR3 amino acids: CASSGTANQPQHF. The CDR3 bases are TGTGCCAGCAGTGGGACAGCAAATCAGCCCCAGCATTTT.

The gene calls are TRBV29-1 and TRBJ2-1, with 9 bases fitting TRBD2. CDR1 and CDR2 (germline): SQVTM, ANQGSEA. The CDR3 totals 14 residues. The V gene end was trimmed by 0 bases and the J gene end by 9 bases; junction bases not matched to a gene: 6. The CDR3 protein is CSVEDFGTSSEQFF. CDR3 DNA sequence: TGCAGCGTTGAAGATTTCGGGACTAGCAGTGAGCAGTTCTTC.

The chain uses TRBV7-3 and TRBJ2-3; 9 nucleotides agree with TRBD2. Unmatched junction bases numbered 7, after V lost 1 base and J lost 2 bases. The CDR3 runs to 17 residues. Germline V lookup: CDR1 SGHTA, CDR2 FQGTGA. DNA of the CDR3: TGTGCCAGCAGCTTAAACCCGGGACTAGCTCACACAGATACGCAGTATTTT. Its translation: CASSLNPGLAHTDTQYF.

The chain has TRBV6-6 and TRBJ1-5; the D gene is possibly TRBD1 (6 bases). CDR3 size: 15 residues. Trimming cost V 0 bases and J 4 bases, with 10 bases left between them. From germline, CDR1 is MNHNY and CDR2 SVGAGI (reference sequence). CDR3 residues: CASSYSAGENQPQHF. In DNA, the CDR3 is TGTGCCAGCAGTTACTCTGCAGGGGAAAATCAGCCCCAGCATTTT.

In this sample, this clone turned up a few times. The chain carries TRBV19 and TRBJ1-1, with D possibly being TRBD1 (5 bases). Trimming left V 1 base short and J 8 bases short, with 11 bases between. The CDR3 sequence is 13 residues long. Germline loops: CDR1 LNHDA, CDR2 SQIVND (reference sequence). In DNA, the CDR3 is TGTGCCAGTAGTATAGGCTCAGGGAGGGAAGCTTTCTTT. Its translation: CASSIGSGREAFF.

This chain links TRBV23-1 with TRBJ1-1, with 8 bases lining up with TRBD1. TRBV23-1 is an ORF for which the function is uncertain. The CDR3 length is 14 residues. V dropped 0 bases and J dropped 5; count of bases not matched to a gene: 2. The CDR3 sequence: CASSQSDRETEAFF. In DNA form, the CDR3 reads TGCGCCAGCAGTCAATCGGACAGGGAAACTGAAGCTTTCTTT.

The rearrangement uses TRBV20-1 and TRBJ1-2; D gene ambiguous. CDR1 is DFQATT, CDR2 SNEGSKA, per germline (reference sequence). V was shortened by 5 bases and J by 4 bases, with 5 bases between the two germline ends. The CDR3 contains 10 residues. The CDR3 reads CSAYGYGYTF. CDR3 bases: TGCAGTGCTTACGGCTATGGCTACACCTTC.